Sequencing of this TCR beta chain was carried out in a study of regulatory T cells after allogeneic stem cell transplantation (dated by TCRdb to between 2018 and 2020). With respect to the entire study: Patients were divided into groups based on whether acute graft-versus-host disease developed within 100 days of stem cell transplantation. Conventional CD4+ T cells defined as CD4+CD25+/-CD127+ were also sorted and TCR-sequenced for comparison in the study. Fluorescence-activated cell sorting was used to isolate CD4+CD25+CD127- regulatory T cells from patient PBMCs. Between patients who did and did not develop acute graft-versus-host disease, the study compared the regulatory T-cell TCR repertoire following allogeneic stem cell transplantation.

Looking up the germline V gene yields CDR1 SGHRS and CDR2 YFSETQ. Including cysteine and phenylalanine, the CDR3 has 15 amino acids. Solely the CDR3 DNA is kept, with 45 bases framed from the first base. This clonotype was found once. Its target antigen remains unknown. Compared with germline, one end of the junction differs, possibly owing to a read error. Reading the label with the study, this specimen's time point is: 30 days after allogeneic hematopoietic stem cell transplantation. At 30 days after allogeneic hematopoietic stem cell transplantation, peripheral blood mononuclear cells were collected from the patients. Study-level results and caveats: Diversity of the conventional CD4+ T-cell repertoire was not significantly different between patients with graft-versus-host disease and patients without graft-versus-host disease. A significantly larger repertoire share was occupied by the top 10 regulatory T-cell clones in non-GvHD patients, which suggested expansion of presumably allo-specific protective clones. No regulatory T-cell clones were shared by all patients, and sorted cell numbers did not correlate significantly with the inverse Simpson index. Because the patient sample size was small, the findings needed to be validated in a larger cohort. The regulatory T-cell TCR repertoire was less diverse and more focused in patients without graft-versus-host disease than in patients with graft-versus-host disease.

TCRdb records Illumina MiSeq as the sequencer. The SMARTer RACE cDNA Amplification kit was used to reverse transcribe the RNA, and the TCR beta CDR3 region was then amplified. RNA from sorted cells was extracted with the RNeasy Mini Kit. TCR beta amplicons were sequenced using Illumina paired-end sequencing. The authors' analysis ran thus. MiXCR, VDJtools and the tcR R package were the tools used to analyze the TCR repertoire. Diversity was quantified with the inverse Simpson index, and clones were binned as rare, small, medium or expanded by repertoire proportion. TCRdb reanalyzed the raw reads on its own, using fastp at Q25 for trimming and MiXCR for clone calling, and kept in-frame beta chains. For every CDR3 protein sequence, its rows merge into one entry that carries the most common genes and DNA. What appears here as the V and J calls and clone size reflects TCRdb's work, not the paper's. Recorded for this sample are approximately 4,600 distinct CDR3 sequences; around 97% of them occurred a single time. The top ten clones comprise approximately 40% of the sample.

The specimen was sorted CD4+ T cells from blood (whether regulatory or conventional is not recorded), collected 30 days after allogeneic stem cell transplant. This TCR derives from a human patient who had an allogeneic stem cell transplant, so the T cells may come from the graft donor. This chain is built from TRBV5-1 and TRBJ1-2; D gene: possibly TRBD1, on 6 matching bases. The nucleotide sequence is TGCGTCAGCAGCTTGAGGGGGGGCACGGATTACGGCTACACCTTC. Its protein reads: CVSSLRGGTDYGYTF.